These 30 T cell receptor beta chains originate from one sample sequenced in a study of cytomegalovirus exposure and HLA in healthy donors. PCR used 60 Vbeta primers and 13 Jbeta primers. Only in-frame clones appear in the TCRdb table, and some are missing; sequencing was by immunoSEQ multiplex PCR. Here the sample spans 75,000 to 90,000 clones, under 80% being singletons. The sample taken for sequencing was PBMCs. Every receptor here comes from a man aged 55 to 70 in good health and CMV-seronegative.

The chain links TRBV7-3 to TRBJ2-7, with 7 bases lining up with TRBD2. Germline loops: CDR1 SGHTA, CDR2 FQGTGA. The CDR3 is made up of 15 amino acids. After removal of 3 bases from V and 0 bases from J, the junction contained 5 bases not matched to a gene. The CDR3 nucleotides read TGTGCCAGCAGCTTCTGGGGGGGACCCTCCTACGAGCAGTACTTC. Translating it yields CASSFWGGPSYEQYF.

This chain uses TRBV19 with TRBJ2-5, with TRBD2 matching 9 bases. The CDR3 length is 16 residues. V shed 5 bases, J shed 5 bases, and the junction held 12 bases outside the gene matches. Germline V gene data show CDR1 as LNHDA and CDR2 as SQIVND (reference sequence). The chain's CDR3 is CASSPQTAGGRETQYF. CDR3 bases: TGTGCCAGTAGTCCTCAAACAGCGGGGGGTAGGGAGACCCAGTACTTC. Full variable domain (remainder filled in from reference TRBV19 and TRBJ2-5): DGGITQSPKYLFRKEGQNVTLSCEQNLNHDAMYWYRQDPGQGLRLIYYSQIVNDFQKGDIAEGYSVSREKKESFPLTVTSAQKNPTAFYLCASSPQTAGGRETQYFGPGTRLLVL.

This clone showed up just a few times. The chain couples TRBV10-1 to TRBJ1-2, with a possible D match to TRBD1 (6 bases). Germline CDR1 reads WNHNN; CDR2 reads SYGVQD (reference sequence). V was shortened by 5 bases and J by 8 bases, with 15 bases between the two germline ends. The CDR3 totals 13 residues. CDR3 amino acids: CASSTDRTVGYTF. The CDR3, as DNA: TGCGCCAGCAGTACGGACAGAACGGTCGGCTACACCTTC.

The chain joins TRBV5-4 to TRBJ2-1, with 7 bases matching TRBD2. The V segment lost 4 bases and the J segment 5 bases; nucleotides outside the gene matches: 9. The CDR3 is made up of 15 amino acids. Germline V CDR1 and CDR2: SGHNT, YYREEE (reference sequence). DNA of the CDR3: TGTGCCAGCAGCGCGAGGGAGGGACTCAACAATGAGCAGTTCTTC. Translating it yields CASSAREGLNNEQFF.

This clone was recorded a few times. The DNA of the CDR3 is TGTGCCAGCAGCGTAGGGGACAGCCGCGAGCAGTACTTC. This codes for CASSVGDSREQYF. V usage is TRBV9 and J usage is TRBJ2-7, with TRBD1 matching 7 bases. Trimming at V came to 0 bases and at J to 6 bases, leaving 3 bases not matched to a gene. The CDR3 has 13 amino acids. In germline, CDR1 is SGDLS, CDR2 YYNGEE.

The rearrangement joins TRBV6-1 to TRBJ2-1, with 8 bases lining up with TRBD1. Germline values: CDR1 MNHNS, CDR2 SASEGT. This CDR3 has 12 residues. Trimming removed 5 bases from V and 10 bases from J; junction bases left unmatched: 4. CDR3 sequence (DNA): TGTGCCAGCAGTCCTCGGGACAGGGAGCAGTTCTTC. Protein sequence: CASSPRDREQFF.

The V and J genes are TRBV6-6 and TRBJ2-5; TRBD1 might be the D (6 bases). Trimming removed 4 bases at V and 7 bases at J, with 19 bases between. Germline-derived CDR1 and CDR2 are MNHNY and SVGAGI (reference sequence). The CDR3 spans 15 residues. The CDR3 DNA follows: TGTGCCAGCAGTTCCTTGGTGGGTCCCAGGGGGACCCAGTACTTC. Translation gives CASSSLVGPRGTQYF.

The chain couples TRBV6-4 to TRBJ2-3; TRBD2 aligns across 7 bases. The CDR3 loop spans 14 amino acids. V lost 0 bases and J lost 5; bases outside the gene matches: 2. Germline values: CDR1 MRHNA, CDR2 SNTAGT. The CDR3: CASSDSGGGDTQYF. The DNA for the CDR3 is TGTGCCAGCAGTGACTCTGGGGGGGGAGATACGCAGTATTTT.

The V and J genes are TRBV27 and TRBJ2-5; no definite D call. The ends were cut back, 5 bases at V and 2 bases at J, with 12 bases in the middle. The CDR3 has 14 residues. Germline V gene lookup returns CDR1 MNHEY and CDR2 SMNVEV (reference sequence). CDR3 nucleotides: TGTGCCAGCAGTAGCTTAGCTGCACAAGAGACCCAGTACTTC. It translates to CASSSLAAQETQYF.

The chain couples TRBV19 to TRBJ1-5; D is uncertain. The V and J ends lost 1 base and 4 bases respectively, with 8 bases between them. This CDR3 comprises 14 residues. The germline V gene encodes CDR1 LNHDA and CDR2 SQIVND (reference sequence). The CDR3: CASSIAAGNQPQHF. In DNA, the CDR3 is TGTGCCAGTAGTATAGCAGCGGGGAATCAGCCCCAGCATTTT.

The chain links TRBV5-1 to TRBJ1-1; 8 nucleotides align to TRBD1. The CDR3 contains 15 residues. Trimming took 0 bases from V and 10 from J; bases not matched to a gene: 11. Germline V gene lookup returns CDR1 SGHRS and CDR2 YFSETQ. The CDR3 here is CASSLGSGQGRRAFF. CDR3 nucleotide sequence: TGCGCCAGCAGCTTGGGATCAGGACAGGGAAGGCGAGCTTTCTTT.

The CDR3 DNA follows: TGTGCCAGCTCACTGACAGGGGGCTACGAGCAGTACTTC. Protein: CASSLTGGYEQYF. The chain has TRBV18 and TRBJ2-7; 9 positions agree with TRBD1. The germline CDR1 and CDR2 sequences are KGHSH and LQKENI. This CDR3 has 13 residues. The junction had 1 base not matched to a gene; V was cut back by 4 bases and J by 3 bases.

The V gene is TRBV4-1, the J gene TRBJ1-5; the D gene is possibly TRBD1 (5 bases). V was trimmed by 2 bases and J by 6 bases, leaving 8 bases between them. The germline gives CDR1 MGHRA, CDR2 YSYEKL. The CDR3 consists of 13 residues. CDR3 residues: CASSQLGVQPQHF. In nucleotides, the CDR3 is TGCGCCAGCAGCCAATTAGGGGTTCAGCCCCAGCATTTT.

To note about this clone: This sample includes further DNA sequences coding for the same CDR3. The J gene is TRBJ2-3, the V gene TRBV19; D is ambiguous. V dropped 5 bases and J dropped 1 base, with 7 bases sitting between them. The CDR3 runs 13 residues. CDR1 is LNHDA, CDR2 SQIVND, per germline (reference sequence). For the CDR3, the DNA is TGTGCCAGTAGTCTTCAGGGCACAGATACGCAGTATTTT. This codes for CASSLQGTDTQYF.

The V and J genes are TRBV2 and TRBJ1-1, with D possibly being TRBD1 (5 bases). Per the germline V gene, CDR1 is SNHLY and CDR2 is FYNNEI. The CDR3 is 14 residues long. V was pared by 4 bases and J by 4 bases, with 13 bases between. CDR3 coding DNA: TGTGCCAGCAGTGCCCAGCGGGGGGGCACTGAAGCTTTCTTT. As protein: CASSAQRGGTEAFF.

J is TRBJ2-7 and V is TRBV15, with TRBD1 matching 8 bases. J was trimmed by 2 bases and V by 1 base; bases with no gene match: 4. The length of the CDR3 is 15 residues. The germline gives CDR1 LNHNV, CDR2 YYDKDF (reference sequence). CDR3 in DNA: TGTGCCACCAGCAGAGGAGAGACAGGGGCCTACGAGCAGTACTTC. This translates into CATSRGETGAYEQYF.

The CDR3 here is CASSLRGFEKLFF. The CDR3 bases are TGTGCCAGCAGTTTGCGAGGTTTTGAAAAACTGTTTTTT. The chain employs TRBV28 and TRBJ1-4; D is undetermined. The CDR3 has 13 amino acids. The ends were cut back, 3 bases at V and 7 bases at J, with 9 bases in the middle. Per the germline V gene, CDR1 is MDHEN and CDR2 is SYDVKM.

The chain employs TRBV10-3 and TRBJ2-1; TRBD1 matches 9 bases. Germline values: CDR1 ENHRY, CDR2 SYGVKD. The CDR3 is made up of 15 amino acids. V shed 5 bases and J 8 bases; nucleotides not matched to a gene: 10. The DNA for the CDR3 is TGTGCCATCAGTCTCTCCCGGGACAGGGATCATGAGCAGTTCTTC. Translating gives CAISLSRDRDHEQFF.

The table lists this clone with a count of one. The gene calls are TRBV7-9 and TRBJ1-1; the D gene is possibly TRBD1 (6 bases). Trimming stripped 3 bases from V and 0 bases from J, with 11 bases between. The CDR3 covers 15 residues. CDR1 is SEHNR and CDR2 is FQNEAQ in the germline V gene (reference sequence). The CDR3 sequence: CASSFGGGVNTEAFF. The DNA of the CDR3 is TGTGCCAGCAGCTTTGGGGGGGGCGTGAACACTGAAGCTTTCTTT.

The rearrangement joins TRBV7-8 to TRBJ1-4, with D possibly matching TRBD1 (5 bases). CDR1 is SGHVS and CDR2 is FQNEAQ in the germline V gene. The length of the CDR3 is 15 residues. Trimming cost V 5 bases and J 0 bases, with 10 bases left between them. The CDR3 nucleotides are TGTGCCAGCAGCCCACGGGGGGCAACTAATGAAAAACTGTTTTTT. It specifies CASSPRGATNEKLFF.

The chain couples TRBV7-3 to TRBJ2-7; D not certain. The CDR3 length is 15 residues. Germline assignment: CDR1 SGHTA and CDR2 FQGTGA. Trimming took 2 bases from V and 2 from J, leaving 13 bases between them. CDR3 DNA: TGTGCCAGCAGCTTAGGTCCCGGAGAAACCTACGAGCAGTACTTC. Amino acids: CASSLGPGETYEQYF.

This clone occurred a few times. The chain employs TRBV6-1 and TRBJ2-5, with TRBD1 matching over 7 bases. V was clipped by 1 base and J by 1 base; unmatched bases: 12. CDR1 is MNHNS, CDR2 SASEGT, per germline. The CDR3 has 18 amino acids. CDR3 DNA: TGTGCCAGCAGTGAAGTAGGGGAGACAGGGTCCTCCCAAGAGACCCAGTACTTC. Translation: CASSEVGETGSSQETQYF.

The chain joins TRBV9 to TRBJ2-3, with D possibly being TRBD2 (6 bases). The CDR3 length is 12 residues. Between the trimmed V and J ends, which lost 2 bases and 10 bases, there was a span of 11 bases. Germline CDR1 reads SGDLS; CDR2 reads YYNGEE. The CDR3 here is CASSVDSGAQYF. The CDR3 DNA follows: TGTGCCAGCAGCGTGGATAGCGGCGCGCAGTATTTT.

Only one count was recorded for this clone. The chain employs TRBV30 and TRBJ1-2; D uncertain. This CDR3 comprises 13 residues. CDR1 and CDR2 (germline): GTSNPN, SVGIG (reference sequence). V was cut by 2 bases and J by 2 bases, with 9 bases left in between. CDR3 protein: CAWSPQSNYGYTF. The CDR3 region has the DNA TGTGCCTGGAGTCCGCAGTCCAACTATGGCTACACCTTC.

The rearrangement links TRBV11-3 to TRBJ1-1; D may be TRBD1 (5 bases). Trimming removed 1 base at V and 3 bases at J, with 9 bases between. This CDR3 contains 14 residues. Germline V lookup: CDR1 SGHNT, CDR2 YENEEA. This CDR3 is CASSLGDSHTEAFF. CDR3 coding DNA: TGTGCCAGCAGCTTAGGGGACTCGCACACTGAAGCTTTCTTT.

This clone turned up a few times. No DNA is shown, since the ends of the CDR3 on it are uncertain; the CDR3 is the one TCRdb lists. J is TRBJ2-1 and V is TRBV5-6; TRBD2 is the table's D call, not checked against the DNA. Germline V lookup: CDR1 SGHDT, CDR2 YYEEEE. The CDR3 is 14 amino acids in total, end residues counted. The CDR3 sequence: CASTQGVAGGNNFF.

The V and J genes are TRBV6-5 and TRBJ2-5, with TRBD1 matching 9 bases. The end of the DNA fits TRBJ2-7 better, so the J call may be wrong. The germline gives CDR1 MNHEY, CDR2 SVGAGI. The CDR3 runs to 14 residues. CDR3 sequence reads: CASRPGTGPYEQYF. The CDR3 DNA follows: TGTGCCAGCAGACCCGGGACAGGGCCATACGAGCAGTACTTC.

This clone is a singleton in its sample. This sequence joins TRBV5-6 and TRBJ1-2, with 9 positions matching TRBD1. Per germline, CDR1 SGHDT and CDR2 YYEEEE. The V gene end was trimmed by 0 bases and the J gene end by 5 bases; junction bases not matched to a gene: 8. The length of the CDR3 is 16 residues. CDR3 loop: CASSLDWTGDRYGYTF. The CDR3 region has the DNA TGTGCCAGCAGCTTGGATTGGACAGGGGATCGGTATGGCTACACCTTC.

The chain employs TRBV4-1 and TRBJ2-1; the match to TRBD2 covers 9 bases. CDR3 length equals 15 residues. The trim removed 4 bases at V and 6 bases at J, leaving 7 bases unmatched. Per germline, CDR1 MGHRA and CDR2 YSYEKL. DNA of the CDR3: TGCGCCAGCAGCCCGCGGGGGGGCGTTTCCAATGAGCAGTTCTTC. Protein product: CASSPRGGVSNEQFF.

The gene calls are TRBV30 and TRBJ1-2, with D hard to call. Germline V gene data show CDR1 as GTSNPN and CDR2 as SVGIG (reference sequence). This CDR3 has 11 residues. Trimming pared 4 bases from V and 4 bases from J, leaving 7 bases between. The CDR3 DNA reads as TGTGCCTGGACAGGATTCTATGGCTACACCTTC. Its protein is CAWTGFYGYTF.